A single sample gave rise to the 31 T cell receptor beta chains below, sequenced in a study of Ad26.COV2.S vaccination and SARS-CoV-2 variants. Measured with immunoSEQ multiplex PCR; TCRdb has only the in-frame clones, and not every one. The table lists approximately 480,000 clones, around 85% of them singletons, with 10% to 15% in the top ten. The treatment denotes: roughly 20 received Ad26.COV2.S at low or high dose, single or two shots; several received placebo; per-sample allocation not given. Sampling was done on day 63 after the first vaccine or placebo injection. Sequenced material: peripheral blood, taken in a trial of Ad26.COV2.S vaccine versus placebo. The receptors were sampled from a person between 18 and 59 years old who received the Ad26.COV2.S COVID-19 vaccine or a placebo.

This chain joins TRBV7-9 and TRBJ2-1; 10 bases map to TRBD2. There are 16 residues in the CDR3. V lost 6 bases to trimming and J lost 6 bases; unmatched junction nucleotides: 11. Per germline, CDR1 SEHNR and CDR2 FQNEAQ (reference sequence). CDR3 region: CASSYLAGVTGNEQFF. CDR3 nucleotides: TGTGCCAGCAGTTACCTAGCGGGAGTTACGGGCAATGAGCAGTTCTTC.

V gene TRBV6-6 combines with J gene TRBJ1-1; D call uncertain. This CDR3 region has 13 residues. The germline V gene has CDR1 MNHNY and CDR2 SVGAGI (reference sequence). The V end was cut by 0 bases, the J end by 3 bases, with 5 bases between. CDR3 loop: CASSYSADTEAFF. DNA of the CDR3: TGTGCCAGCAGTTACTCGGCCGACACTGAAGCTTTCTTT.

The chain carries TRBV10-3 and TRBJ2-3; TRBD1 aligns across 7 bases. This CDR3 is built from 14 residues. The V gene end was trimmed by 3 bases and the J gene end by 3 bases; junction bases not matched to a gene: 3. The germline V gene encodes CDR1 ENHRY and CDR2 SYGVKD. The CDR3 region has the DNA TGTGCCATCAGTGAAGACAGGGAGACAGATACGCAGTATTTT. Protein sequence: CAISEDRETDTQYF.

The rearrangement joins TRBV6-2 or TRBV6-3 to TRBJ1-2, with D maybe TRBD1 (6 bases). Germline CDR1 and CDR2: MNHEY and SVGEGT. V lost 2 bases to trimming and J lost 5 bases, with 18 bases between them. This CDR3 region has 16 residues. In DNA form, the CDR3 reads TGTGCCAGCAGTTACCGAGCTAACGCAGGGGAGTATGGCTACACCTTC. As protein: CASSYRANAGEYGYTF.

This clone showed up just a few times. The V call is TRBV6-5, the J call TRBJ1-4; no firm D call. The V end lost 0 bases, the J end lost 5 bases, and 7 bases lay between the germline ends. Germline-derived CDR1 and CDR2 are MNHEY and SVGAGI. The CDR3 is 14 residues long. CDR3 loop: CASSYSFRNEKLFF. CDR3 bases: TGTGCCAGCAGTTACTCGTTCCGGAATGAAAAACTGTTTTTT.

This clone was seen once. This rearrangement joins TRBV5-4 to TRBJ2-5; D possibly uses TRBD1 or TRBD2 (6 bases each). Germline CDR1 is SGHNT and CDR2 is YYREEE (reference sequence). Trimming stripped 4 bases from V and 4 bases from J, with 20 bases between. CDR3 length: 16 amino acids. This CDR3 reads CASSPWGAGIRETQYF. As DNA, the CDR3 is TGTGCCAGCAGCCCCTGGGGGGCAGGGATTCGAGAGACCCAGTACTTC.

This CDR3 is CASSLRDRGQANYGYTF. CDR3 bases: TGTGCCAGCAGTTTACGGGACAGGGGGCAGGCTAACTATGGCTACACCTTC. This chain uses TRBV27 with TRBJ1-2; TRBD1 aligns across 12 bases. Germline CDR1 and CDR2: MNHEY and SMNVEV (reference sequence). V was clipped by 2 bases and J by 0 bases; unmatched bases: 4. CDR3 length: 17 residues.

The chain combines TRBV7-6 with TRBJ2-1, with 15 bases fitting TRBD2. The germline V gene encodes CDR1 SGHVS and CDR2 FNYEAQ. J gave up 0 bases and V 5 bases, and 5 bases lay outside the gene matches. The CDR3 is 18 amino acids. The chain's CDR3 is CASSPGTSGRSSYNEQFF. CDR3 in DNA: TGTGCCAGCAGCCCCGGGACTAGCGGGAGGAGCTCCTACAATGAGCAGTTCTTC.

This chain connects TRBV7-2 to TRBJ2-1, with 8 bases that match TRBD2. Unmatched junction bases numbered 9, after V lost 2 bases and J lost 9 bases. This CDR3 is 15 amino acids long. In germline, CDR1 is SGHTA, CDR2 FQGNSA. CDR3 loop: CASSLTSGPQSEQFF. Here the CDR3 DNA reads TGTGCCAGCAGCTTAACTAGCGGTCCTCAGAGTGAGCAGTTCTTC.

The rearrangement links TRBV5-6 to TRBJ1-4; TRBD1 aligns across 7 bases. V gave up 1 base and J gave up 5 bases; unmatched junction bases: 8. The CDR3 runs to 16 residues. Germline values: CDR1 SGHDT, CDR2 YYEEEE. This CDR3 reads CASSLFGTAQNEKLFF. The CDR3, as DNA: TGTGCCAGCAGCTTGTTTGGGACAGCACAAAATGAAAAACTGTTTTTT.

By frequency in the sample, this clone is medium-sized. The same CDR3 arises from other DNA sequences in this sample as well. The chain joins TRBV30 to TRBJ1-2, with D possibly matching TRBD1 (6 bases). Trimming cost V 8 bases and J 8 bases, with 18 bases left between them. Germline CDR1 GTSNPN, CDR2 SVGIG (reference sequence). The CDR3 totals 12 residues. The chain's CDR3 is CAGPGGQGGYTF. The CDR3 nucleotides are TGTGCCGGGCCCGGGGGCCAGGGGGGCTACACCTTC.

This chain joins TRBV7-2 and TRBJ1-1, with a possible D match to TRBD1 (5 bases). V was shortened by 1 base and J by 12 bases, with 15 bases between the two germline ends. The V gene's germline CDR1 is SGHTA and CDR2 FQGNSA. The CDR3 is made up of 13 amino acids. The CDR3 spells CASSLGGGRVTFF. The CDR3 nucleotides read TGTGCCAGCAGCTTAGGGGGAGGCAGGGTAACTTTCTTT.

This rearrangement joins TRBV14 to TRBJ2-2; 8 nucleotides agree with TRBD1. Per the germline V gene, CDR1 is SGHDN and CDR2 is FVKESK. After removal of 4 bases from V and 6 bases from J, the junction contained 7 bases not matched to a gene. The CDR3 runs to 15 residues. Here the CDR3 reads CASSLNQGAAGELFF. Written as DNA, the CDR3 is TGTGCCAGCAGCCTAAATCAGGGGGCGGCCGGGGAGCTGTTTTTT.

This clone has a single count. The V call is TRBV5-1, the J call TRBJ2-7; D not certain. Trimming cost V 1 base and J 2 bases, with 7 bases left between them. The CDR3 is made up of 13 amino acids. The V gene's germline CDR1 is SGHRS and CDR2 YFSETQ. In DNA form, the CDR3 reads TGCGCCAGCAGCTTGTATGTCGCCTACGAGCAGTACTTC. This encodes CASSLYVAYEQYF. The full variable domain, its missing parts supplied by reference TRBV5-1 and TRBJ2-7, is KAGVTQTPRYLIKTRGQQVTLSCSPISGHRSVSWYQQTPGQGLQFLFEYFSETQRNKGNFPGRFSGRQFSNSRSEMNVSTLELGDSALYLCASSLYVAYEQYFGPGTRLTVT.

The rearrangement joins TRBV10-3 to TRBJ1-5; D is undetermined. This CDR3 spans 12 amino acids. Per germline, CDR1 ENHRY and CDR2 SYGVKD. The V end lost 0 bases, the J end lost 8 bases, and 5 bases lay between the germline ends. CDR3 amino acids: CAISESMEPQHF. DNA of the CDR3: TGTGCCATCAGTGAGTCGATGGAGCCCCAGCATTTT.

V usage is TRBV30 and J usage is TRBJ2-7, with D possibly TRBD2 on 7 matching bases. Germline CDR1 and CDR2: GTSNPN and SVGIG (reference sequence). V dropped 0 bases and J dropped 2 bases, with 11 bases sitting between them. The CDR3 runs to 14 residues. The CDR3 nucleotides are TGTGCCTGGAGTGTAGGGGGGGGAACCTACGAGCAGTACTTC. Translation gives CAWSVGGGTYEQYF.

The chain combines TRBV28 with TRBJ2-1; D not resolved. With 5 bases removed from V and 10 bases from J, the gap between germline ends came to 15 bases. Looked up from germline, CDR1 is MDHEN and CDR2 is SYDVKM. This CDR3 is 13 amino acids long. The CDR3: CASSPPKPGEQFF. Here the CDR3 DNA reads TGTGCCAGCAGTCCCCCCAAGCCCGGGGAGCAGTTCTTC. Complete variable domain (other parts from reference TRBV28 and TRBJ2-1): DVKVTQSSRYLVKRTGEKVFLECVQDMDHENMFWYRQDPGLGLRLIYFSYDVKMKEKGDIPEGYSVSREKKERFSLILESASTNQTSMYLCASSPPKPGEQFFGPGTRLTVL.

Turning to this clone: The same CDR3 can be traced to other DNA sequences in this sample. CDR3 coding DNA: TGTGCCAGCAGTTTTGGCGGCTCCTACAATGAGCAGTTCTTC. Its translation: CASSFGGSYNEQFF. The chain combines TRBV28 with TRBJ2-1; D unclear. Germline-derived CDR1 and CDR2 are MDHEN and SYDVKM. V was pared by 3 bases and J by 0 bases, with 6 bases between. The CDR3 length is 14 residues.

The rearrangement uses TRBV18 and TRBJ1-5, with D hard to call. Trimming took 4 bases from V and 5 from J, leaving 9 bases between them. CDR1 KGHSH and CDR2 LQKENI come from the germline V gene. The CDR3 extends over 13 amino acids. CDR3 coding DNA: TGTGCCAGCTCACAAGGTGCAGATCAGCCCCAGCATTTT. It is translated as CASSQGADQPQHF.

This chain uses TRBV19 with TRBJ1-1; the match to TRBD1 covers 8 bases. CDR3 length: 16 residues. Germline values: CDR1 LNHDA, CDR2 SQIVND (reference sequence). V trimming: 1 base; J trimming: 4 bases; junction bases outside the gene matches: 8. The CDR3, as DNA: TGTGCCAGTAGTATAGCAGACCAGGGGGCGCCCACTGAAGCTTTCTTT. It translates to CASSIADQGAPTEAFF.

The chain combines TRBV28 with TRBJ1-3; D gene uncertain. In germline, CDR1 is MDHEN, CDR2 SYDVKM. The CDR3 is 11 residues long. Between the trimmed V and J ends, which lost 4 bases and 9 bases, there was a span of 7 bases. CDR3 loop: CASSSPSTIYF. DNA of the CDR3: TGTGCCAGCAGTTCCCCCAGCACCATATATTTT.

This clone showed up just once. The chain is built from TRBV7-7 and TRBJ2-3, with 8 nucleotides matching TRBD2. This CDR3 has 15 residues. The junction had 3 bases not matched to a gene; V was cut back by 2 bases and J by 2 bases. Germline CDR1 and CDR2: SSHAT and FNYEAQ (reference sequence). The CDR3 protein is CASSLSAGDTDTQYF. The CDR3 coding sequence is TGTGCCAGCAGCTTATCAGCGGGGGACACAGATACGCAGTATTTT.

A single count supports this clone. The CDR3 loop is CASSLYEGKYF. The CDR3 DNA sequence: TGTGCCAGCAGCCTTTATGAAGGGAAGTACTTC. The rearrangement joins TRBV28 to TRBJ2-7; D is undetermined. CDR1 and CDR2 from the germline V gene are MDHEN and SYDVKM. The CDR3 extends over 11 amino acids. V was pared by 6 bases and J by 11 bases, with 14 bases between.

CDR3 in DNA: TGTGCCAGCAGTCCCCTTGGCGGGAGGGCCCGTGAGCAGTTCTTC. Its protein product is CASSPLGGRAREQFF. The V call is TRBV6-2 or TRBV6-3, the J call TRBJ2-1; TRBD2 agrees at 9 bases. The CDR3 extends over 15 amino acids. V dropped 5 bases and J dropped 9; count of bases not matched to a gene: 11. Looked up from germline, CDR1 is MNHEY and CDR2 is SVGEGT.

This chain links TRBV9 with TRBJ2-5; D tentatively fits TRBD1 or TRBD2 (5 bases each). This CDR3 has 14 amino acids. With 4 bases removed from V and 5 bases from J, the gap between germline ends came to 15 bases. Germline CDR1 reads SGDLS; CDR2 reads YYNGEE. The CDR3 here is CASSPRDRRETQYF. The CDR3 DNA sequence: TGTGCCAGCAGCCCCCGGGACCGCCGTGAGACCCAGTACTTC.

The V call is TRBV15, the J call TRBJ1-3; no clear D. Germline V gene sequence: CDR1 LNHNV, CDR2 YYDKDF (reference sequence). With 1 base removed from V and 2 bases from J, the gap between germline ends came to 6 bases. The CDR3 is made up of 14 amino acids. CDR3 bases: TGTGCCACCAGCAGAGTCCCTCCTGGAAACACCATATATTTT. This sequence encodes CATSRVPPGNTIYF.

This chain connects TRBV28 to TRBJ1-2; D is undetermined. The germline V gene encodes CDR1 MDHEN and CDR2 SYDVKM. There are 17 residues in the CDR3. Trimming pared 3 bases from V and 6 bases from J, leaving 23 bases between. DNA of the CDR3: TGTGCCAGCAGTTTCCCTCAAACCAGAAATGTGAGAAATGGCTACACCTTC. This sequence encodes CASSFPQTRNVRNGYTF.

This clone has only one observation. The chain has TRBV25-1 and TRBJ2-1; D is ambiguous. The V and J ends lost 4 bases and 3 bases respectively, with 10 bases between them. The germline V gene has CDR1 MGHDK and CDR2 SYGVNS. This CDR3 region has 14 residues. CDR3 sequence (DNA): TGTGCCAGCAGTGGGCAGACTGGCTACAATGAGCAGTTCTTC. Translation gives CASSGQTGYNEQFF.

This chain uses TRBV6-2 or TRBV6-3 with TRBJ1-4; D not certain. CDR3 length: 16 amino acids. Trimming left V 1 base short and J 0 bases short, with 9 bases between. Germline CDR1 and CDR2: MNHEY and SVGEGT. DNA of the CDR3: TGTGCCAGCAGTTACTTCCGGGGAACAACTAATGAAAAACTGTTTTTT. As protein: CASSYFRGTTNEKLFF.

This clone was seen just once. V usage is TRBV28 and J usage is TRBJ1-6, with D possibly matching TRBD1 (6 bases). Trimming took 2 bases from V and 11 from J, leaving 16 bases between them. The length of the CDR3 is 15 residues. The germline gives CDR1 MDHEN, CDR2 SYDVKM. The CDR3 loop is CASSLRLIRGPPLHF. As DNA, the CDR3 is TGTGCCAGCAGTTTAAGGCTTATTCGGGGGCCACCCCTCCACTTT.

The rearrangement uses TRBV28 and TRBJ2-7, with 12 bases matching TRBD2. The ends lost 10 bases at V and 6 bases at J; junction bases unmatched: 7. The CDR3 is 13 amino acids. The germline V gene encodes CDR1 MDHEN and CDR2 SYDVKM. The CDR3 sequence: CATHGLAGLEQYF. The CDR3 DNA reads TGTGCCACTCATGGACTAGCGGGACTCGAGCAGTACTTC.